This T cell receptor (beta chain) was observed in a study of T cells in Graves' hyperthyroidism and ophthalmopathy. Study conclusions and caveats: Ophthalmopathy and stable hyperthyroidism were separated by a 13 V-J model.

Germline loops: CDR1 SQVTM, CDR2 ANQGSEA. J gave up 5 bases and V 6 bases, and 6 bases lay outside the gene matches. The CDR3 runs 13 residues. The TCR beta CDR3 regions underwent amplification using RNA transcripts as the source. The study used the HTBI primer set for a first-round RT-PCR of the TCR CDR3. Each CDR3 protein is one row after TCRdb ran MiXCR on the multiplex PCR reads. This table has roughly 800,000 distinct CDR3 sequences, roughly 40% appearing once. This clonotype was detected ten times or more. Its cognate antigen is unknown. Stable Graves' hyperthyroidism meant no ophthalmopathy progression within 18 months. Used for diagnoses were clinical symptoms, serum thyroxine and TRAb, thyroid ultrasound and orbital computed tomography. It was 10 ml of fresh peripheral blood that supplied the PBMCs.

The clonotype originates from a man between 18 and 35 years old with Graves' hyperthyroidism. This chain uses TRBV29-1 with TRBJ2-5, with TRBD1 matching 10 bases. Sequenced material: blood. The chain's CDR3 is CSVKGQGIETQYF. The DNA for the CDR3 is TGCAGCGTGAAGGGACAGGGGATTGAGACCCAGTACTTC. The full variable domain, with the rest looked up from reference TRBV29-1 and TRBJ2-5, is SAVISQKPSRDICQRGTSLTIQCQVDSQVTMMFWYRQQPGQSLTLIATANQGSEATYESGFVIDKFPISRPNLTFSTLTVSNMSPEDSSIYLCSVKGQGIETQYFGPGTRLLVL.